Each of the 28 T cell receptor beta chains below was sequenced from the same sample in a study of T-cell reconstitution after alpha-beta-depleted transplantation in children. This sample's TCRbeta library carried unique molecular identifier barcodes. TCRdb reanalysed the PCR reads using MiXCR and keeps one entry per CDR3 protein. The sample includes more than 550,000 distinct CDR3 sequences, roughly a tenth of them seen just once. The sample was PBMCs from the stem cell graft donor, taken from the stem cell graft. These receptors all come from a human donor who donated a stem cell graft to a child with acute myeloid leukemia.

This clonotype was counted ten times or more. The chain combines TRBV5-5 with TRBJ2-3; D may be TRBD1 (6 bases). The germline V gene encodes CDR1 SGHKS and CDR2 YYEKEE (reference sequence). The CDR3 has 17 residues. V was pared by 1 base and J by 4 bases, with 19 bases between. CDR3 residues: CASSLWETGYGSDTQYF. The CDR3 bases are TGTGCCAGCAGCTTGTGGGAAACAGGGTATGGCTCAGATACGCAGTATTTT.

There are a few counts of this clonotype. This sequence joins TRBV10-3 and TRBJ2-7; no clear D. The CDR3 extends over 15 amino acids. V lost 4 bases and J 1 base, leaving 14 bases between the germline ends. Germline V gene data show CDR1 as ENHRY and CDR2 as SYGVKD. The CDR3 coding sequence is TGTGCCATCAGTGGGATCCTTCAGGAGTCCTACGAGCAGTACTTC. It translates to CAISGILQESYEQYF.

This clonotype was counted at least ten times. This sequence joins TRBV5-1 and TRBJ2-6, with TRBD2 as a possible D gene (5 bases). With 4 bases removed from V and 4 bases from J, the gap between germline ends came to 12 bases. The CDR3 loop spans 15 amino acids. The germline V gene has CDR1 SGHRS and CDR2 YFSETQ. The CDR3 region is CASSPEGLGANVLTF. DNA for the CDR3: TGCGCCAGCAGCCCTGAAGGACTGGGGGCCAACGTCCTGACTTTC.

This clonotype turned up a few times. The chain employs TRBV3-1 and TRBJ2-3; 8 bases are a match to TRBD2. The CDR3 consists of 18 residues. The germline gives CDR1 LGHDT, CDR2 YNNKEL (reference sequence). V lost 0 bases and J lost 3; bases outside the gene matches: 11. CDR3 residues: CASSQEARAGVATDTQYF. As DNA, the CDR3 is TGTGCCAGCAGCCAAGAAGCCCGAGCGGGAGTCGCGACAGATACGCAGTATTTT.

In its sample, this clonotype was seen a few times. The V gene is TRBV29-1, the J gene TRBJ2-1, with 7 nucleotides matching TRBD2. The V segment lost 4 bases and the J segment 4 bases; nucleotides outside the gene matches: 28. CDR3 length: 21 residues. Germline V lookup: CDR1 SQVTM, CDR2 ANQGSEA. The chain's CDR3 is CSVGEAEELGGGPIGYNEQFF. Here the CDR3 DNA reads TGCAGCGTTGGTGAGGCGGAGGAACTCGGGGGAGGGCCAATAGGGTACAATGAGCAGTTCTTC.

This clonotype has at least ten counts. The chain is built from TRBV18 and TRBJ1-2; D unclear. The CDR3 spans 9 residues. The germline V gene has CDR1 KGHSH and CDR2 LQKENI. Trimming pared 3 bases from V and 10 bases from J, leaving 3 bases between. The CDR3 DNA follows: TGTGCCAGCTCACCCTACTACACCTTC. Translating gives CASSPYYTF.

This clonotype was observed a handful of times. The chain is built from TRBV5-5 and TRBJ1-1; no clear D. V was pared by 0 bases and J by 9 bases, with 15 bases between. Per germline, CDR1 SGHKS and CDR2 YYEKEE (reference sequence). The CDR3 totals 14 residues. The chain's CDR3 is CASSLGEPSTQAFF. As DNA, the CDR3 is TGTGCCAGCAGCTTGGGAGAGCCGAGCACCCAAGCTTTCTTT.

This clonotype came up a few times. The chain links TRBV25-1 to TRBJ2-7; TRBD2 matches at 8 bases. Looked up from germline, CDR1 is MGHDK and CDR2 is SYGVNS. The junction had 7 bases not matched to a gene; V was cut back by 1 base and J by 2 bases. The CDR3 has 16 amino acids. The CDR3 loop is CASSESLSTSAYEQYF. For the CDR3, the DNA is TGTGCCAGCAGTGAATCCCTCTCGACTAGCGCCTACGAGCAGTACTTC.

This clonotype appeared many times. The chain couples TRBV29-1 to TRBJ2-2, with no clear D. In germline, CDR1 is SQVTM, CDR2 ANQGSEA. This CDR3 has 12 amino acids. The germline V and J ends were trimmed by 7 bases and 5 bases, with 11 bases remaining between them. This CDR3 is CSGMRRTGELFF. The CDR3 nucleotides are TGCAGCGGCATGAGGCGAACCGGGGAGCTGTTTTTT.

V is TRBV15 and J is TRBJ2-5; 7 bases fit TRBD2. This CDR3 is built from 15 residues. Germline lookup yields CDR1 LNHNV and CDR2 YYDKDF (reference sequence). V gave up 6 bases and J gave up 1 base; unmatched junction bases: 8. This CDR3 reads CATSISSGLQETQYF. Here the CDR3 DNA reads TGTGCCACCAGTATCTCTAGCGGTCTCCAAGAGACCCAGTACTTC.

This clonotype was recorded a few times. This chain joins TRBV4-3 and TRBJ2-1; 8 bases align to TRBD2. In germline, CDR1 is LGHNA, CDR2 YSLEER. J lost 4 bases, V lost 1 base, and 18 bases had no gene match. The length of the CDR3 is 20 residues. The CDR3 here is CASSQGPGEGSGVIYNEQFF. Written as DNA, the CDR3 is TGCGCCAGCAGCCAAGGTCCAGGGGAGGGTAGCGGGGTGATATACAATGAGCAGTTCTTC.

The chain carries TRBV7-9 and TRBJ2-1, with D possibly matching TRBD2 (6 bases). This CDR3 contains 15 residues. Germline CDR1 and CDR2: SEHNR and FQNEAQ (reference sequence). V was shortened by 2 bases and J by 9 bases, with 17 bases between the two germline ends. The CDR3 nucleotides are TGTGCCAGCAGCTTAACCGGGACTGGGGTCGGTGAGCAGTTCTTC. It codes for CASSLTGTGVGEQFF.

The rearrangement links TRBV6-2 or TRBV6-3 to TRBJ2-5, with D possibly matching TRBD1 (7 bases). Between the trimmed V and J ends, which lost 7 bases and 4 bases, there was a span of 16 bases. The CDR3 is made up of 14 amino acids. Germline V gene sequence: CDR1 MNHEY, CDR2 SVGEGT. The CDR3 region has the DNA TGTGCCAGCATGGCGGGGACAGTTGGAGAGACCCAGTACTTC. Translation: CASMAGTVGETQYF.

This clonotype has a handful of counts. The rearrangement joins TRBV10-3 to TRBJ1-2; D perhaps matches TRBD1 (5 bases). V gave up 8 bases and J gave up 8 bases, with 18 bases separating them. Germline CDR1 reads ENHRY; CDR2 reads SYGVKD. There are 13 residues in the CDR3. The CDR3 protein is CAIGATGTGGYTF. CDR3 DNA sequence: TGTGCCATCGGCGCCACCGGGACTGGAGGCTACACCTTC.

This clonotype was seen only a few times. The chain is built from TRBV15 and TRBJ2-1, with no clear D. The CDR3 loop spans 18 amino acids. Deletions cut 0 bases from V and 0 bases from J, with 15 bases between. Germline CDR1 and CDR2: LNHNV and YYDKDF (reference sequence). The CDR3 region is CATSRDNDRFSSYNEQFF. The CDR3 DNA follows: TGTGCCACCAGCAGAGATAACGATCGTTTTAGCTCCTACAATGAGCAGTTCTTC.

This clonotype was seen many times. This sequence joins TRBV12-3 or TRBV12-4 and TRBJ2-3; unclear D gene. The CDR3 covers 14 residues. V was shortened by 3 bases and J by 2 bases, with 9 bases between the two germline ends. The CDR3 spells CASSLQSYTDTQYF. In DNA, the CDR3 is TGTGCCAGCAGTTTGCAGAGTTACACAGATACGCAGTATTTT.

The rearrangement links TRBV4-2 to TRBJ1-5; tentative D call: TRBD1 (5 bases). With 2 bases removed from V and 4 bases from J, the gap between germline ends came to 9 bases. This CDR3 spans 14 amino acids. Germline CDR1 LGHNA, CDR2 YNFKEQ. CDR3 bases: TGTGCCAGCAGCCAACAGACAGATAATCAGCCCCAGCATTTT. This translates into CASSQQTDNQPQHF.

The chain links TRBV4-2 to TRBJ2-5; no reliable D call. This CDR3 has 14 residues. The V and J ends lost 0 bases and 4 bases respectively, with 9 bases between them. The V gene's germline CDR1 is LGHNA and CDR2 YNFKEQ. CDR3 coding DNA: TGTGCCAGCAGCCAAGATGGAATCGGAGAGACCCAGTACTTC. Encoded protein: CASSQDGIGETQYF.

Here the CDR3 DNA reads TGCAGCGTTGAAGATCCGCTGTTGGGACAGACCACTAACTATGGCTACACCTTC. It encodes CSVEDPLLGQTTNYGYTF. The chain joins TRBV29-1 to TRBJ1-2; 7 bases align to TRBD1. Trimming at V came to 0 bases and at J to 0 bases, leaving 13 bases not matched to a gene. Germline assignment: CDR1 SQVTM and CDR2 ANQGSEA. The CDR3 runs 18 residues.

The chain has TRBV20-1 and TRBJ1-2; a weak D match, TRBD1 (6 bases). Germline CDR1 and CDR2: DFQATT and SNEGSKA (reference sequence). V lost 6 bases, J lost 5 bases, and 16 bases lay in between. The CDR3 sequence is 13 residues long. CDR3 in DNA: TGCAGTGCCATGGAGGGGGTTGGGTATGGCTACACCTTC. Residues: CSAMEGVGYGYTF.

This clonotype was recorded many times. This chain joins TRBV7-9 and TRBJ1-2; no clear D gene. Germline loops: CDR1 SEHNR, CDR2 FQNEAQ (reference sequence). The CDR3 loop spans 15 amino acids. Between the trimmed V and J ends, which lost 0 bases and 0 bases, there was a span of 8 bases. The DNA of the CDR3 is TGTGCCAGCAGCTTAGCAGCTAGCGCTAACTATGGCTACACCTTC. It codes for CASSLAASANYGYTF. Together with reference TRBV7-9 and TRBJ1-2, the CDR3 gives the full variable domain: DTGVSQNPRHKITKRGQNVTFRCDPISEHNRLYWYRQTLGQGPEFLTYFQNEAQLEKSRLLSDRFSAERPKGSFSTLEIQRTEQGDSAMYLCASSLAASANYGYTFGSGTRLTVV.

This chain's CDR3 is CASSQDSRNAGELFF. The DNA of the CDR3 is TGCGCCAGCAGCCAAGATTCCAGAAATGCCGGGGAGCTGTTTTTT. This chain uses TRBV4-3 with TRBJ2-2; D call uncertain. Trimming shortened V by 0 bases and J by 6 bases, and 11 bases separated the two germline ends. Germline CDR1 is LGHNA and CDR2 is YSLEER. This CDR3 has 15 residues.

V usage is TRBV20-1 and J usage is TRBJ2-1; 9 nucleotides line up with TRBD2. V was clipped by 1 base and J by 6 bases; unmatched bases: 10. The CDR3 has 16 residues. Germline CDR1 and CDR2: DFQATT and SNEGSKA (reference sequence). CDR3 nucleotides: TGCAGTGCTAGAGGCTTAGCGGGAGAGAGTCCCAATGAGCAGTTCTTC. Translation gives CSARGLAGESPNEQFF.

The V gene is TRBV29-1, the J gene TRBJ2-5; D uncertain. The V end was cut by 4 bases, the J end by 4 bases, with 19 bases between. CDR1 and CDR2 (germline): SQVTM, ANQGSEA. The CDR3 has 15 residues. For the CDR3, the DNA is TGCAGCGTTGCCCCGCCGGGCCTCGAAGGAGAGACCCAGTACTTC. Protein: CSVAPPGLEGETQYF.

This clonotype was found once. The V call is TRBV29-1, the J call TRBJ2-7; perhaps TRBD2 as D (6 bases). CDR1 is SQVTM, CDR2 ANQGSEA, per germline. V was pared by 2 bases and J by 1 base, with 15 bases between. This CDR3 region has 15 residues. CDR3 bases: TGCAGCGTTGAATTGGGGGGAGGAATGTCCTACGAGCAGTACTTC. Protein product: CSVELGGGMSYEQYF.

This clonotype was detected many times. The CDR3 spells CASSFSDSGRSQYF. The CDR3 nucleotides read TGTGCCAGCAGCTTTTCGGATAGCGGGAGGTCCCAGTACTTC. The V and J genes are TRBV7-9 and TRBJ2-5, with 10 bases that match TRBD2. The V gene's germline CDR1 is SEHNR and CDR2 FQNEAQ (reference sequence). With 3 bases clipped from V and 9 bases from J, the junction kept 7 bases outside the gene matches. The CDR3 is 14 amino acids.

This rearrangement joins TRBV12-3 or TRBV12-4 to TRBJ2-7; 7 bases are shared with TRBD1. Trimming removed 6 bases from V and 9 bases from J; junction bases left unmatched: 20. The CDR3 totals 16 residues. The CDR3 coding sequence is TGTGCCAGCAGCCCCCACAGGGGCCATAGCCTACGAGTGCAGTACTTC. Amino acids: CASSPHRGHSLRVQYF.

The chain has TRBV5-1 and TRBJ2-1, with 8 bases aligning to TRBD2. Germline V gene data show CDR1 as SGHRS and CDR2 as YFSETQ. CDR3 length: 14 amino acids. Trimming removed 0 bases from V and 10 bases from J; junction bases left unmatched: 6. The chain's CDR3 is CASSLEAGVREQFF. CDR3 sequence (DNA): TGCGCCAGCAGCTTGGAAGCGGGAGTTCGAGAGCAGTTCTTC.